This entry is about one T cell receptor beta chain. This sample was taken from a study of T cell changes during pregnancy in multiple sclerosis. With 3 bases clipped from V and 4 bases from J, the junction kept 6 bases outside the gene matches. Germline CDR1 and CDR2: MNHEY and SMNVEV (reference sequence). CDR3 length: 14 amino acids. This table comes from immunoSEQ multiplex PCR, and its TCRdb copy is limited to in-frame clones, with some not included. The sample shows roughly 45,000 clones, more than 85% of them seen only once. The chain is built from TRBV27 and TRBJ2-7; TRBD1 matches at 7 bases. This sample comprised CD8+ T cells from peripheral blood mononuclear cells, obtained after pregnancy. This TCR was recovered from a female donor with multiple sclerosis, enrolled in a pregnancy study. The CDR3 loop reads CASSLTGNRYEQYF. CDR3 bases: TGTGCCAGCAGTTTGACAGGGAATCGATACGAGCAGTACTTC.